One and the same sample provided the 24 T cell receptor beta chains below, sequenced in a study of shared clonotypes between healthy human individuals. Method: immunoSEQ multiplex PCR; TCRdb's copy keeps in-frame clones and lacks some. The sample records over 1.4 million clones, roughly 96% being singletons. Specimen: naive CD4+ T cells sorted from blood. This sample's subset: CD45RA+ positively selected. These receptors were collected from a man younger than 40 in good health.

The chain joins TRBV7-8 to TRBJ2-1; D gene uncertain. CDR1 SGHVS and CDR2 FQNEAQ come from the germline V gene. Trimming pared 1 base from V and 12 bases from J, leaving 16 bases between. CDR3 length equals 14 residues. The CDR3 reads CASSLGNPAQGQFF. CDR3 coding DNA: TGTGCCAGCAGCTTAGGTAACCCTGCCCAAGGGCAGTTCTTC.

The CDR3 region has the DNA TGTGCCAGCAGCCAATACAGGGGTACTGAAGCTTTCTTT. Translated: CASSQYRGTEAFF. The chain uses TRBV14 and TRBJ1-1; the match to TRBD1 covers 7 bases. Looked up from germline, CDR1 is SGHDN and CDR2 is FVKESK. Germline trimming cut 2 bases from V and 5 bases from J; bases unmatched to any gene: 2. CDR3 length equals 13 residues.

The J gene is TRBJ2-4, the V gene TRBV19; TRBD2 matches at 10 bases. The V segment lost 7 bases and the J segment 6 bases; nucleotides outside the gene matches: 9. From germline, CDR1 is LNHDA and CDR2 SQIVND (reference sequence). The CDR3 runs 15 residues. The CDR3 protein is CASTTSASGRNIQYF. In DNA form, the CDR3 reads TGTGCCAGTACCACCTCGGCTAGCGGGAGAAACATTCAGTACTTC.

The rearrangement uses TRBV10-3 and TRBJ2-5, with a weak D call TRBD1 (5 bases). The germline V gene has CDR1 ENHRY and CDR2 SYGVKD. The CDR3 loop spans 12 amino acids. The V end lost 6 bases, the J end lost 5 bases, and 10 bases lay between the germline ends. In DNA, the CDR3 is TGTGCCATCAGAGGGGTTGGGGAGACCCAGTACTTC. Protein: CAIRGVGETQYF.

This sequence joins TRBV19 and TRBJ2-7; D remains ambiguous. CDR3 size: 15 residues. V was shortened by 5 bases and J by 0 bases, with 14 bases between the two germline ends. Germline loops: CDR1 LNHDA, CDR2 SQIVND (reference sequence). CDR3 coding DNA: TGTGCCAGTAGTCTCCGCCGCCAGGACTCCTACGAGCAGTACTTC. This translates into CASSLRRQDSYEQYF.

The rearrangement joins TRBV11-3 to TRBJ1-3; TRBD1 matches 7 bases. CDR1 and CDR2 (germline): SGHNT, YENEEA. J lost 2 bases, V lost 3 bases, and 4 bases had no gene match. This CDR3 is 15 amino acids long. Here the CDR3 reads CASSFGRGAGNTIYF. CDR3 bases: TGTGCCAGCAGCTTTGGCAGGGGGGCTGGAAACACCATATATTTT.

This chain joins TRBV28 and TRBJ1-4, with TRBD1 matching 7 bases. Germline CDR1 and CDR2: MDHEN and SYDVKM. Unmatched junction bases numbered 7, after V lost 6 bases and J lost 0 bases. The CDR3 has 16 amino acids. CDR3 nucleotide sequence: TGTGCCAGCAGGGAAGCCGGGACAGCAACTAATGAAAAACTGTTTTTT. Translated, it gives CASREAGTATNEKLFF. Using reference TRBV28 and TRBJ1-4 for the parts outside the CDR3, the full variable domain is DVKVTQSSRYLVKRTGEKVFLECVQDMDHENMFWYRQDPGLGLRLIYFSYDVKMKEKGDIPEGYSVSREKKERFSLILESASTNQTSMYLCASREAGTATNEKLFFGSGTQLSVL.

About this clone: Different DNA sequences within this sample yield the same CDR3. V usage is TRBV9 and J usage is TRBJ2-2; tentatively, D is TRBD1 (6 bases). The germline CDR1 and CDR2 sequences are SGDLS and YYNGEE. V lost 3 bases to trimming and J lost 4 bases, with 7 bases between them. The CDR3 runs to 13 residues. The CDR3 loop is CASSAQGTGELFF. The CDR3 DNA is TGTGCCAGCAGCGCACAGGGCACCGGGGAGCTGTTTTTT.

This chain uses TRBV6-5 with TRBJ2-1, with unresolved D. Looked up from germline, CDR1 is MNHEY and CDR2 is SVGAGI. The V gene lost 5 bases and the J gene lost 7 bases, with 9 bases spanning the gap. The CDR3 totals 12 residues. The CDR3 region has the DNA TGTGCCAGCAGTGAGGTAGAGAATGAGCAGTTCTTC. Translated, it gives CASSEVENEQFF.

The rearrangement uses TRBV15 and TRBJ2-3, with TRBD2 matching 7 bases. V lost 5 bases to trimming and J lost 4 bases; unmatched junction nucleotides: 12. Germline loops: CDR1 LNHNV, CDR2 YYDKDF (reference sequence). The CDR3 is 16 residues long. Here the CDR3 reads CATSSKRREYADTQYF. DNA for the CDR3: TGTGCCACCAGCTCGAAAAGGCGGGAGTACGCAGATACGCAGTATTTT.

The chain uses TRBV11-3 and TRBJ2-7; 11 bases map to TRBD2. Germline CDR1 SGHNT, CDR2 YENEEA. CDR3 length: 15 residues. Trimming cost V 5 bases and J 6 bases; bases outside gene matches: 9. CDR3 bases: TGTGCCAGCAGCCGACTAGCGGGAATAGCACCCGAGCAGTACTTC. This sequence encodes CASSRLAGIAPEQYF. The complete variable domain, with remaining parts taken from reference TRBV11-3 and TRBJ2-7, reads EAGVVQSPRYKIIEKKQPVAFWCNPISGHNTLYWYLQNLGQGPELLIRYENEEAVDDSQLPKDRFSAERLKGVDSTLKIQPAELGDSAVYLCASSRLAGIAPEQYFGPGTRLTVT.

The sample holds one count of this clone. This sequence joins TRBV29-1 and TRBJ2-1; 7 bases agree with TRBD2. The V segment lost 0 bases and the J segment 3 bases; nucleotides outside the gene matches: 2. The germline gives CDR1 SQVTM, CDR2 ANQGSEA. This CDR3 has 14 amino acids. The CDR3 region is CSVEDPGGYNEQFF. CDR3 in DNA: TGCAGCGTTGAAGATCCGGGGGGCTACAATGAGCAGTTCTTC.

J is TRBJ2-1 and V is TRBV11-3; possible D gene TRBD2, 6 bases. Germline CDR1 is SGHNT and CDR2 is YENEEA. The CDR3 consists of 17 residues. Deletions cut 1 base from V and 8 bases from J, with 21 bases between. The CDR3 is CASSLGTWAEGGYEQFF. For the CDR3, the DNA is TGTGCCAGCAGCTTAGGGACCTGGGCGGAGGGCGGCTATGAGCAGTTCTTC.

The rearrangement joins TRBV19 to TRBJ1-5; D gene unclear. The ends were cut back, 0 bases at V and 4 bases at J, with 13 bases in the middle. Germline V gene lookup returns CDR1 LNHDA and CDR2 SQIVND (reference sequence). This CDR3 has 16 amino acids. The CDR3 here is CASSIDRLGRNQPQHF. The DNA of the CDR3 is TGTGCCAGTAGTATAGATCGGCTAGGGCGGAATCAGCCCCAGCATTTT. The whole variable domain, filled in from reference TRBV19 and TRBJ1-5, reads DGGITQSPKYLFRKEGQNVTLSCEQNLNHDAMYWYRQDPGQGLRLIYYSQIVNDFQKGDIAEGYSVSREKKESFPLTVTSAQKNPTAFYLCASSIDRLGRNQPQHFGDGTRLSIL.

CDR3 nucleotides: TGCAGCGTTGCACCTAAACGCGACCATGAAGCTTTCTTT. The encoded protein is CSVAPKRDHEAFF. The V and J genes are TRBV29-1 and TRBJ1-1; no firm D call. The V end was cut by 4 bases, the J end by 7 bases, with 16 bases between. Germline loops: CDR1 SQVTM, CDR2 ANQGSEA. CDR3 length equals 13 residues. The full variable domain, rest sourced from reference TRBV29-1 and TRBJ1-1, is SAVISQKPSRDICQRGTSLTIQCQVDSQVTMMFWYRQQPGQSLTLIATANQGSEATYESGFVIDKFPISRPNLTFSTLTVSNMSPEDSSIYLCSVAPKRDHEAFFGQGTRLTVV.

This clone was recorded only once. V is TRBV11-3 and J is TRBJ2-1, with 7 bases matching TRBD1. The CDR3 length is 14 residues. Germline values: CDR1 SGHNT, CDR2 YENEEA. The junction had 9 bases not matched to a gene; V was cut back by 3 bases and J by 10 bases. The CDR3 DNA reads TGTGCCAGCAGCTTTTCCCCCGCGACAGGGGAGCAGTTCTTC. The encoded protein is CASSFSPATGEQFF.

The V call is TRBV2, the J call TRBJ2-1; 10 bases are a match to TRBD1. V dropped 3 bases and J dropped 1; count of bases not matched to a gene: 18. The CDR3 covers 21 residues. CDR1 is SNHLY, CDR2 FYNNEI, per germline. The CDR3 loop reads CASSDGAGTGDTFRSYNEQFF. The DNA of the CDR3 is TGTGCCAGCAGTGATGGGGCCGGGACAGGGGACACCTTTAGGTCCTACAATGAGCAGTTCTTC.

This CDR3 reads CAGQDLNEKLFF. Here the CDR3 DNA reads TGTGCCGGACAAGACCTTAATGAAAAACTGTTTTTT. The J gene is TRBJ1-4, the V gene TRBV6-1, with D possibly matching TRBD1 (5 bases). The ends were cut back, 11 bases at V and 4 bases at J, with 11 bases in the middle. The germline V gene encodes CDR1 MNHNS and CDR2 SASEGT. CDR3 size: 12 residues.

Remarks on this clone: Other DNA variants within this sample encode the same CDR3. This chain connects TRBV9 to TRBJ2-5; 8 nucleotides line up with TRBD2. V was pared by 3 bases and J by 1 base, with 2 bases of the junction left unmatched. CDR1 SGDLS and CDR2 YYNGEE come from the germline V gene. The CDR3 extends over 14 amino acids. The CDR3 DNA reads TGTGCCAGCAGCGCCACTAGCGGCCAAGAGACCCAGTACTTC. It codes for CASSATSGQETQYF.

V is TRBV18 and J is TRBJ2-7; no clear D. CDR1 is KGHSH, CDR2 LQKENI, per germline. The CDR3 spans 12 residues. V was shortened by 3 bases and J by 5 bases, with 8 bases between the two germline ends. CDR3 coding DNA: TGTGCCAGCTCACCCCCGTCGGACGAGCAGTACTTC. This translates into CASSPPSDEQYF.

This clone was observed once. V usage is TRBV7-9 and J usage is TRBJ1-2; D call uncertain. With 0 bases removed from V and 7 bases from J, the gap between germline ends came to 6 bases. The CDR3 has 12 residues. Germline-derived CDR1 and CDR2 are SEHNR and FQNEAQ (reference sequence). The CDR3 DNA reads as TGTGCCAGCAGCTTAGCCCGCGGTGGCTACACCTTC. It translates to CASSLARGGYTF.

This chain uses TRBV5-1 with TRBJ2-5, with a possible D match to TRBD1 (8 bases). The V end lost 0 bases, the J end lost 5 bases, and 14 bases lay between the germline ends. This CDR3 region has 15 residues. Germline CDR1 reads SGHRS; CDR2 reads YFSETQ. This CDR3 is CASSLGDRGGETQYF. CDR3 nucleotides: TGCGCCAGCAGCTTGGGAGACAGGGGAGGGGAGACCCAGTACTTC.

This chain connects TRBV5-1 to TRBJ2-7, with a tentative D call TRBD1 (5 bases). CDR1 and CDR2 from the germline V gene are SGHRS and YFSETQ. The CDR3 totals 13 residues. V was cut by 0 bases and J by 3 bases, with 7 bases left in between. CDR3 region: CASSLGQNYEQYF. CDR3 DNA sequence: TGCGCCAGCAGCTTGGGACAGAACTACGAGCAGTACTTC.

The chain has TRBV6-1 and TRBJ2-2, with unresolved D. V was trimmed by 3 bases and J by 7 bases, leaving 12 bases between them. This CDR3 spans 14 amino acids. CDR1 and CDR2 (germline): MNHNS, SASEGT. The CDR3 coding sequence is TGTGCCAGCAGTGACAGAGCGAAGAACGGGGAGCTGTTTTTT. This sequence encodes CASSDRAKNGELFF.